This T cell receptor beta chain appears in the sequencing data of a study of cytotoxic CD8 clonotypes in ibrutinib-treated CLL. Study information: Partial responses numbered around 24 and complete responses 2; after a median about 62 months, 14 stayed remitted and some twelve progressed. Whole-study results and caveats: The public clonotypes identified were infrequent and showed contraction or stability on treatment. Before falling back toward baseline at progression, clonality had risen at the time of ibrutinib response.

The CDR3 totals 16 residues. V gave up 4 bases and J gave up 2 bases, with 17 bases separating them. The V gene's germline CDR1 is KGHSH and CDR2 LQKENI. With regard to this clone: Its antigen is currently unknown.

Repertoires were generated with immunoSEQ multiplex PCR, while TCRdb's copy carries only in-frame clones and drops some. The sample includes about 140,000 clones, about 84% of them seen just once. The input for sequencing was PBMCs, taken after 36 months of ibrutinib treatment. This sequence originates from a human donor with chronic lymphocytic leukemia. V usage is TRBV18 and J usage is TRBJ1-2; TRBD1 is a possible D gene (5 bases). The DNA of the CDR3 is TGTGCCAGCTCACTTACCTACGGGACGGTCAACTATGGCTACACCTTC. The encoded protein is CASSLTYGTVNYGYTF.